Sequencing of this T cell receptor (beta chain) was carried out in a study of OX40 agonist ivuxolimab in advanced cancers. Whole-study findings and limits: Some of the nonresponding patients also showed low levels of normalized T-cell clonal expansion.

As to this clone: The antigen is unknown.

Repertoires were generated with immunoSEQ multiplex PCR, while TCRdb's copy carries only in-frame clones and drops some. The sample has approximately 69,000 clones, about 93% seen once. The V and J ends lost 2 bases and 0 bases respectively, with 7 bases between them. Germline loops: CDR1 SGHTA, CDR2 FQGNSA. This CDR3 is built from 14 residues. The gene calls are TRBV7-2 and TRBJ2-5; D uncertain. The sequencing used CD4+ or CD8+ T cells sorted from blood, collected in a trial of the OX40 agonist ivuxolimab. The clonotype originates from an adult with an advanced solid tumor such as melanoma, head and neck, liver or kidney cancer. For the CDR3, the DNA is TGTGCCAGCAGCTTATACCGGGACCAAGAGACCCAGTACTTC. Residues: CASSLYRDQETQYF.